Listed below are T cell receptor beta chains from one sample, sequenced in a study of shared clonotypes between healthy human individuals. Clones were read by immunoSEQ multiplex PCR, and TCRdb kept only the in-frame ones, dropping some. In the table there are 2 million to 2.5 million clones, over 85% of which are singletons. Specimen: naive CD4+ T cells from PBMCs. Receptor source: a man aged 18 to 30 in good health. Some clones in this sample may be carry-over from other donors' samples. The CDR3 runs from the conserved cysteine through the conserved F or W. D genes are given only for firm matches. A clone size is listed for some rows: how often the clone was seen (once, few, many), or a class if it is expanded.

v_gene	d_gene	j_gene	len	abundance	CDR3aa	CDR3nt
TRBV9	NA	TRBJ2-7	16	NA	CASSVGTQQSSYEQYF	TGTGCCAGCAGCGTAGGAACGCAGCAGAGCTCCTACGAGCAGTACTTC
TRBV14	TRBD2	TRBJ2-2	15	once	CASRAGTSRSRELFF	TGTGCCAGCAGGGCCGGGACTAGTCGTAGTCGGGAGCTGTTTTTT
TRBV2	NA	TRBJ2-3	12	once	CASRLSTDTQYF	TGTGCCAGCAGGTTGAGCACAGATACGCAGTATTTT
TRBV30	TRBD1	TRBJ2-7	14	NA	CAWSDGQGVSEQYF	TGTGCCTGGAGTGACGGACAGGGTGTCTCCGAGCAGTACTTC
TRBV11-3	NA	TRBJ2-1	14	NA	CASSLGGRSGEQFF	TGTGCCAGCAGCTTGGGGGGCAGGAGCGGTGAGCAGTTCTTC
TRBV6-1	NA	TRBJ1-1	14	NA	CASSHVLGATEAFF	TGTGCCAGCAGTCACGTCCTGGGGGCCACTGAAGCTTTCTTT
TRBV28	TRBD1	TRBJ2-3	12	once	CASSLTGDTQYF	TGTGCCAGCAGTCTGACAGGGGATACGCAGTATTTT
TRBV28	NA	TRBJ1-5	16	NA	CASSLGPGISNQPQHF	TGTGCCAGCAGTTTAGGTCCGGGAATAAGCAATCAGCCCCAGCATTTT
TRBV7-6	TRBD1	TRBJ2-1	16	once	CASSFNRQGLGNEQFF	TGTGCCAGCAGCTTTAATCGACAGGGGTTGGGCAATGAGCAGTTCTTC
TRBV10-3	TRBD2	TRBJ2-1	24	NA	CAISEFIHWISEGQPSGDRAEQFF	TGTGCCATCAGTGAATTTATTCATTGGATTAGCGAAGGACAGCCTAGCGGGGACCGAGCTGAGCAGTTCTTC
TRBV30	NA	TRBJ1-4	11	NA	CAWSMREKLFF	TGTGCCTGGAGCATGAGAGAAAAACTGTTTTTT
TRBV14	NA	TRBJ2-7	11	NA	CASSRDYEQYF	TGTGCCAGCAGCCGGGACTACGAGCAGTACTTC
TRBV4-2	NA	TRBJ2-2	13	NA	CASSQDATGELFF	TGTGCCAGCAGCCAAGATGCCACCGGGGAGCTGTTTTTT
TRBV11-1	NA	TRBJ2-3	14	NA	CASSSTPSRVAQYF	TGTGCCAGCAGCTCCACTCCTTCTAGAGTTGCGCAGTATTTT
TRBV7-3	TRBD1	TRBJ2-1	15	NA	CASSLIGDRGDEQFF	TGTGCCAGCAGCTTAATTGGAGACAGGGGCGATGAGCAGTTCTTC
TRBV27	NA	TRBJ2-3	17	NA	CASSLGRSRRGGDTQYF	TGTGCCAGCAGTTTGGGACGCTCCCGCCGGGGCGGAGATACGCAGTATTTT
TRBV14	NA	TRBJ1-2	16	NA	CASSPWAGNDAYGYTF	TGTGCCAGCAGCCCCTGGGCAGGGAACGACGCCTATGGCTACACCTTC
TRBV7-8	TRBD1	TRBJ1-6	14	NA	CASSYWTGNSPLHF	TGTGCCAGCAGCTACTGGACAGGAAATTCACCCCTCCACTTT
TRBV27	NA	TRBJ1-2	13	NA	CASSLGGTYGYTF	TGTGCCAGCAGTTTAGGCGGGACCTATGGCTACACCTTC
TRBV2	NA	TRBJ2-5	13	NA	CASSVDLLETQYF	TGTGCCAGCAGTGTAGACCTGTTAGAGACCCAGTACTTC
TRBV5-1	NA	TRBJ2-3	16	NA	CASSSRGMGPTDTQYF	TGCGCCAGCAGCTCGCGAGGTATGGGGCCCACAGATACGCAGTATTTT
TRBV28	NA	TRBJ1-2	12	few	CASSLTPYGYTF	TGTGCCAGCAGTTTGACGCCGTATGGCTACACCTTC
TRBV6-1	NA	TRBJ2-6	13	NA	CASSEAGSNVLTF	TGTGCCAGCAGTGAAGCAGGGAGCAACGTCCTGACTTTC
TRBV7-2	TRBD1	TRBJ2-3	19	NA	CASSLTPVLDRGGSDTQYF	TGTGCCAGCAGCTTAACGCCCGTCTTGGACAGGGGGGGCTCAGATACGCAGTATTTT
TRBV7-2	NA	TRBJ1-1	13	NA	CASSLYTDAEAFF	TGTGCCAGCAGCTTATACACCGACGCTGAAGCTTTCTTT
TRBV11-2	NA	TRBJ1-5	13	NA	CASSLRSNQPQHF	TGTGCCAGCAGCTTACGGAGCAATCAGCCCCAGCATTTT
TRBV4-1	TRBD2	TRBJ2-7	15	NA	CASSEDGTSYYEQYF	TGCGCCAGCAGCGAAGATGGGACTAGCTACTACGAGCAGTACTTC
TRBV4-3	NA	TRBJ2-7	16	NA	CASSQTGTSIDYEQYF	TGCGCCAGCAGCCAAACAGGGACCAGCATCGACTACGAGCAGTACTTC
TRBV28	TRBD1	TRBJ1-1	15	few	CASSSGQGDITEAFF	TGTGCCAGCAGCTCGGGACAGGGGGATATCACTGAAGCTTTCTTT
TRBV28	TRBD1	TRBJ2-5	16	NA	CASSFLSGTGEETQYF	TGTGCCAGCAGTTTCCTTTCCGGGACAGGGGAAGAGACCCAGTACTTC
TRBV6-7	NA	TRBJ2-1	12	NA	CASSYSGDEQFF	TGTGCCAGCAGTTACTCGGGGGATGAGCAGTTCTTC
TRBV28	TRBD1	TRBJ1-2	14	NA	CASSLYGTGPGYTF	TGTGCCAGCAGTTTATACGGGACAGGCCCTGGCTACACCTTC
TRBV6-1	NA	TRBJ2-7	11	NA	CASTGAYEQYF	TGTGCCAGCACCGGGGCCTACGAGCAGTACTTC
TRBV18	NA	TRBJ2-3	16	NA	CASSPAGVKGWMSQYF	TGTGCCAGCTCACCAGCCGGGGTAAAGGGTTGGATGTCGCAGTATTTT
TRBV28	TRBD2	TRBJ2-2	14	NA	CASRQAGLTGELFF	TGTGCCAGCAGACAAGCGGGGCTTACCGGGGAGCTGTTTTTT
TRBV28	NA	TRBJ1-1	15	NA	CASREGQQSNTEAFF	TGTGCCAGCAGAGAAGGACAGCAGTCAAACACTGAAGCTTTCTTT
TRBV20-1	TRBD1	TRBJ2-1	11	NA	CSASARDRRFF	TGCAGTGCTAGTGCCCGGGACAGGAGGTTCTTC
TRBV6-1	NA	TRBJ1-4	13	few	CASSDLGYEKLFF	TGTGCCAGCAGTGATCTAGGTTATGAAAAACTGTTTTTT
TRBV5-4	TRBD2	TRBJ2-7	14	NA	CASSTPTSGNEQYF	TGTGCCAGCAGCACCCCGACTAGCGGAAACGAGCAGTACTTC
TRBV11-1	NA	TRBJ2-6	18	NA	CASSLNPGPQSGANVLTF	TGTGCCAGCAGCTTAAACCCGGGACCCCAATCTGGGGCCAACGTCCTGACTTTC
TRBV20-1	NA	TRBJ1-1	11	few	CSARDRWRAFF	TGCAGTGCTAGAGATAGATGGAGAGCTTTCTTT
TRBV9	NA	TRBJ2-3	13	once	CASSTRGTDTQYF	TGTGCCAGCAGCACGCGAGGAACGGATACGCAGTATTTT
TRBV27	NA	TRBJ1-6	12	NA	CASSLRGSPLHF	TGTGCCAGCAGTTTAAGAGGGTCGCCCCTCCACTTT
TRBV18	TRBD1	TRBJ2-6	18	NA	CASSRAGTGSSGANVLTF	TGTGCCAGCTCCCGTGCCGGGACAGGTTCCTCTGGGGCCAACGTCCTGACTTTC
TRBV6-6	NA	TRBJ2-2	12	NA	CASSYATGELFF	TGTGCCAGCAGTTACGCGACCGGGGAGCTGTTTTTT
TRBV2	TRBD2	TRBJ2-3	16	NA	CASRTGLAGLGDTQYF	TGTGCCAGCAGGACCGGACTAGCAGGGCTAGGAGATACGCAGTATTTT
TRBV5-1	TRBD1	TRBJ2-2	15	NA	CASSEGQPNTGELFF	TGCGCCAGCAGCGAGGGACAGCCGAACACCGGGGAGCTGTTTTTT
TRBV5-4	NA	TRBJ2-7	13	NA	CASSSRDSYEQYF	TGTGCCAGCAGCTCCCGGGACTCTTACGAGCAGTACTTC
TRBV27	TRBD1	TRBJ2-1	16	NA	CASSTSGWGQEGEQFF	TGTGCCAGCAGTACATCCGGATGGGGACAGGAAGGTGAGCAGTTCTTC
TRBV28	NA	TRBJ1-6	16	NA	CASSPLMQGINSPLHF	TGTGCCAGCAGCCCTTTGATGCAGGGGATAAATTCACCCCTCCACTTT
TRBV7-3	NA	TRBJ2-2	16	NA	CASSPSQGGNTGELFF	TGTGCCAGCAGCCCTTCTCAGGGCGGTAACACCGGGGAGCTGTTTTTT
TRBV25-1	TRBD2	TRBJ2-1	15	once	CASSERAGLNNEQFF	TGTGCCAGCAGTGAACGGGCGGGACTAAACAATGAGCAGTTCTTC
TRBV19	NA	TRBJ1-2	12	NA	CASRDRSYGYTF	TGTGCCAGTAGAGACAGGTCCTATGGCTACACCTTC
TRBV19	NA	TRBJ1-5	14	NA	CASSIGQGAQPQHF	TGTGCCAGTAGTATAGGGCAGGGTGCGCAGCCCCAGCATTTT
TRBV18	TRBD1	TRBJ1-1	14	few	CASSPGQRNTEAFF	TGTGCCAGCTCACCGGGACAGCGGAACACTGAAGCTTTCTTT
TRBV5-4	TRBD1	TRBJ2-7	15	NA	CASSQRQGALYEQYF	TGTGCCAGCAGCCAACGACAGGGGGCCCTCTACGAGCAGTACTTC
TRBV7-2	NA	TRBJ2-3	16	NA	CASSPGSRLRTDTQYF	TGTGCCAGCAGCCCCGGTAGTCGCCTTCGGACAGATACGCAGTATTTT
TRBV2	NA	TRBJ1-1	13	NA	CASSNRVNTEAFF	TGTGCCAGCAGCAACAGGGTGAACACTGAAGCTTTCTTT
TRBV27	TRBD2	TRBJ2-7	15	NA	CASSPRTSGRNEQYF	TGTGCCAGCAGTCCCCGGACTAGCGGGAGAAACGAGCAGTACTTC
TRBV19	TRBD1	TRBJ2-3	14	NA	CASTPTGGTDTQYF	TGTGCCAGTACCCCGACAGGGGGCACAGATACGCAGTATTTT